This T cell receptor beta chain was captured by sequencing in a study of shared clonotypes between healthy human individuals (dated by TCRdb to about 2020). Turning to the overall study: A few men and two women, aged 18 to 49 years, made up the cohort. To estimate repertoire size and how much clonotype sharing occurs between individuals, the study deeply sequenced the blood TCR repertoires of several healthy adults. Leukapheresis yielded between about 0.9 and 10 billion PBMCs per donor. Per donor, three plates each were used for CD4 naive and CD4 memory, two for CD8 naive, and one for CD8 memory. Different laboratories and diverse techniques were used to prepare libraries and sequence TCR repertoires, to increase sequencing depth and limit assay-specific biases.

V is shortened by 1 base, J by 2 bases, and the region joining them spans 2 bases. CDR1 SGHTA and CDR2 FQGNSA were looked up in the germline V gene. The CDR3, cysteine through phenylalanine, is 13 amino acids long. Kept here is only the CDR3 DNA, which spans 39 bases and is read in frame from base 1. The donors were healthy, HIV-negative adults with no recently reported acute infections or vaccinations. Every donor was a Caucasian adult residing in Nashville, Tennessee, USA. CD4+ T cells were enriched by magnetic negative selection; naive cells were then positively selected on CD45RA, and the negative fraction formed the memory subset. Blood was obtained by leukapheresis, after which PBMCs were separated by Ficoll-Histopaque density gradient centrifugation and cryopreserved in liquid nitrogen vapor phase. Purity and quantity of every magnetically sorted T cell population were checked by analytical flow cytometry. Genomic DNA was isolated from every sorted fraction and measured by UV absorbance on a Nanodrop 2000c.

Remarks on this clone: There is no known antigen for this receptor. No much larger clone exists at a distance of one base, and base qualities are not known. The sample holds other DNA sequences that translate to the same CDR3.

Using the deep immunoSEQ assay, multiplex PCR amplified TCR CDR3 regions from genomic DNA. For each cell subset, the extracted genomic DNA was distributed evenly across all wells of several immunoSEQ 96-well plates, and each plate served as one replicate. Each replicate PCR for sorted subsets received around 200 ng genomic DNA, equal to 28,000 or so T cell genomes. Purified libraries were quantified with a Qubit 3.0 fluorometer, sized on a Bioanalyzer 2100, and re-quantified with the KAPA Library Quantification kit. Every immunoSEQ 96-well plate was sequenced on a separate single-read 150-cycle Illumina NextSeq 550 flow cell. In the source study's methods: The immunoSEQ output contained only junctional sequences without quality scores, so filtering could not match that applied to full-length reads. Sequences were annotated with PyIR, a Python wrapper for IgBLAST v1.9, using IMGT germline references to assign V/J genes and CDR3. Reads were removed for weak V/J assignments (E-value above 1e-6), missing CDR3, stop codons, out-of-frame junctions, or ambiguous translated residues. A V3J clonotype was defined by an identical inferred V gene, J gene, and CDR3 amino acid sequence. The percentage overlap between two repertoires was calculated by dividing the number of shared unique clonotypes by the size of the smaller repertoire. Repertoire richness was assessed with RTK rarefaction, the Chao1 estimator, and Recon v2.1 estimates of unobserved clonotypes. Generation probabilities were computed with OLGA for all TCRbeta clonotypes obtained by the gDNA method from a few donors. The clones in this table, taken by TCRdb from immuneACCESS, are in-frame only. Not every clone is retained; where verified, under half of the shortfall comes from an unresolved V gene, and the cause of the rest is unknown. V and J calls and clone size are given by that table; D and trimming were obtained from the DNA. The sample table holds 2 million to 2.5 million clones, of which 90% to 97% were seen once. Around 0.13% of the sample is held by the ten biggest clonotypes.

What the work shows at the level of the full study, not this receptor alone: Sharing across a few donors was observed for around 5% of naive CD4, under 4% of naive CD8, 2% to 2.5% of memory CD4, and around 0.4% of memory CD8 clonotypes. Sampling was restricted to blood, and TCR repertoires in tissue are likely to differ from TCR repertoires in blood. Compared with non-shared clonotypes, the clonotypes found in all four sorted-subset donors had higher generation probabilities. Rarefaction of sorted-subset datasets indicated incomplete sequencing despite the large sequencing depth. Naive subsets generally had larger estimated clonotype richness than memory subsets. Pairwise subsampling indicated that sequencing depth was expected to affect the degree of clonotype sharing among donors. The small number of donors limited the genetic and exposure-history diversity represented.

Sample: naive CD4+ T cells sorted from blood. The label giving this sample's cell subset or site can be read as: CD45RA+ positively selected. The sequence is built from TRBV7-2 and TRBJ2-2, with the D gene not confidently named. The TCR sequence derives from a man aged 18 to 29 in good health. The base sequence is TGTGCCAGCAGCTTAGATAACACCGGGGAGCTGTTTTTT. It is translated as CASSLDNTGELFF.